This passage covers 21 T cell receptor beta chains from one sample sequenced in a study of control samples from healthy donors and cancer patients. The table came from immunoSEQ multiplex PCR; TCRdb's copy has only in-frame clones and leaves some out. Of roughly 100,000 clones in the sample, around 89% were seen once. The sample comprised PBMCs. These receptors were collected from a man in his fifties or sixties with lung cancer.

V and J are TRBV9 and TRBJ2-7; D remains unclear. The CDR3 runs 11 residues. V was pared by 3 bases and J by 3 bases, with 4 bases between. CDR1 and CDR2 (germline): SGDLS, YYNGEE. The CDR3 DNA sequence: TGTGCCAGCAGCGCGAACTACGAGCAGTACTTC. Its translation: CASSANYEQYF.

The V gene is TRBV5-1, the J gene TRBJ2-7; unclear D gene. The germline gives CDR1 SGHRS, CDR2 YFSETQ. The CDR3 extends over 14 amino acids. V lost 5 bases and J 0 bases, leaving 12 bases between the germline ends. The CDR3 DNA follows: TGCGCCAGCAGGGAAAATGACATCTCCTACGAGCAGTACTTC. Protein product: CASRENDISYEQYF.

The chain links TRBV19 to TRBJ2-1, with 9 positions matching TRBD1. The CDR3 is 15 residues long. In germline, CDR1 is LNHDA, CDR2 SQIVND (reference sequence). V lost 3 bases to trimming and J lost 7 bases; unmatched junction nucleotides: 7. The CDR3 spells CASSIGQGRVNEQFF. DNA for the CDR3: TGTGCCAGTAGTATCGGACAGGGGAGAGTGAATGAGCAGTTCTTC.

The chain has TRBV24-1 and TRBJ2-6; either TRBD1 or TRBD2 may fit D (6 bases each). Germline CDR1 and CDR2: KGHDR and SFDVKD. This CDR3 region has 13 residues. V lost 12 bases to trimming and J lost 1 base, with 9 bases between them. CDR3 sequence (DNA): TGTGCCGTAGGGGGGTCTGGGGCCAACGTCCTGACTTTC. This encodes CAVGGSGANVLTF.

V and J are TRBV7-9 and TRBJ1-1; D is possibly TRBD1 (6 bases). CDR3 length: 13 residues. Germline CDR1 reads SEHNR; CDR2 reads FQNEAQ (reference sequence). V was cut by 8 bases and J by 4 bases, with 14 bases left in between. As DNA, the CDR3 is TGTGCCAGCCGAACAGGGTTCGCCACTGAAGCTTTCTTT. This sequence encodes CASRTGFATEAFF.

V is TRBV3-1 (or the pseudogene TRBV3-2) and J is TRBJ1-2; 8 bases line up with TRBD1. In germline, CDR1 is LGHDT, CDR2 YNNKEL (reference sequence). Germline trimming cut 4 bases from V and 2 bases from J; bases unmatched to any gene: 15. CDR3 length: 18 amino acids. This chain's CDR3 is CASSLSIGQGRANYGYTF. The CDR3, as DNA: TGTGCCAGCAGCCTGAGCATCGGACAGGGAAGGGCGAACTATGGCTACACCTTC.

The rearrangement joins TRBV11-2 to TRBJ2-7; TRBD1 matches 7 bases. CDR3 length: 15 residues. The germline CDR1 and CDR2 sequences are SGHAT and FQNNGV. V shed 5 bases and J 3 bases; nucleotides not matched to a gene: 10. Written as DNA, the CDR3 is TGTGCCAGCAGCACCTCCACAGGGGCCCTCTACGAGCAGTACTTC. It specifies CASSTSTGALYEQYF.

This clone was seen only a few times. This rearrangement joins TRBV7-9 to TRBJ2-3; D unresolved. The V gene's germline CDR1 is SEHNR and CDR2 FQNEAQ (reference sequence). V was shortened by 5 bases and J by 4 bases, with 19 bases between the two germline ends. This CDR3 has 16 residues. The CDR3 bases are TGTGCCAGCAGCCCCTGGACGAAACCGAGTGCAGATACGCAGTATTTT. This translates into CASSPWTKPSADTQYF.

This clone showed up just once. The J gene is TRBJ1-1, the V gene TRBV10-1; D gene unclear. V was cut by 2 bases and J by 10 bases, with 17 bases left in between. Germline CDR1 and CDR2: WNHNN and SYGVQD (reference sequence). CDR3 length equals 14 residues. DNA for the CDR3: TGCGCCAGCAGTGAGACTGGATCCCTTAGGTCAGCTTTCTTT. This sequence encodes CASSETGSLRSAFF.

This clone was counted ten times or more. The chain couples TRBV20-1 to TRBJ1-2; TRBD1 is a possible D gene (5 bases). The CDR3 runs to 11 residues. CDR1 and CDR2 (germline): DFQATT, SNEGSKA (reference sequence). The V and J ends lost 3 bases and 8 bases respectively, with 10 bases between them. This CDR3 reads CSASRQGGYTF. The CDR3 region has the DNA TGCAGTGCTAGTAGGCAGGGAGGCTACACCTTC.

The rearrangement joins TRBV5-1 to TRBJ1-4, with a tentative D call TRBD1 (5 bases). V was shortened by 4 bases and J by 7 bases, with 20 bases between the two germline ends. The CDR3 contains 16 residues. CDR1 is SGHRS and CDR2 is YFSETQ in the germline V gene. CDR3 region: CASSPGQGVFVEKLFF. CDR3 DNA: TGCGCCAGCAGCCCGGGGCAGGGAGTGTTCGTTGAAAAACTGTTTTTT.

This rearrangement joins TRBV6-6 to TRBJ1-2, with D hard to call. Germline V CDR1 and CDR2: MNHNY, SVGAGI (reference sequence). The CDR3 extends over 14 amino acids. V was pared by 0 bases and J by 8 bases, with 13 bases between. The DNA of the CDR3 is TGTGCCAGCAGTTACTCCCGCGGGGAGGAAGGCTACACCTTC. Its translation is CASSYSRGEEGYTF.

V and J are TRBV6-4 and TRBJ1-3; D is uncertain. The CDR3 consists of 13 residues. Germline-derived CDR1 and CDR2 are MRHNA and SNTAGT. Between the trimmed V and J ends, which lost 6 bases and 10 bases, there was a span of 16 bases. CDR3 nucleotide sequence: TGTGCCAGCAGCGACGAGGTCGGCGCTACCATATATTTT. Residues: CASSDEVGATIYF.

The CDR3 nucleotides are TGCGCCAGCAGCTTGGGGGTACAGGGGCTGGGGGAAAAACTGTTTTTT. This codes for CASSLGVQGLGEKLFF. The chain has TRBV5-1 and TRBJ1-4; 7 bases match TRBD1. This CDR3 has 16 amino acids. Losses at the gene ends were 0 bases for V and 8 bases for J; bases not matched to a gene: 10. Germline values: CDR1 SGHRS, CDR2 YFSETQ.

The chain combines TRBV7-6 with TRBJ2-3; D is unclear. This CDR3 has 19 residues. The germline V gene encodes CDR1 SGHVS and CDR2 FNYEAQ. V lost 0 bases to trimming and J lost 0 bases, with 19 bases between them. The DNA for the CDR3 is TGTGCCAGCAGCTTAGCGTTACAGAGTGGCGGACCTAGCACAGATACGCAGTATTTT. Translation gives CASSLALQSGGPSTDTQYF.

The rearrangement joins TRBV2 to TRBJ1-1; tentative D call: TRBD1 (5 bases). CDR3 size: 12 residues. V shed 4 bases and J shed 4 bases, with 7 bases lying between them. Germline V gene lookup returns CDR1 SNHLY and CDR2 FYNNEI. CDR3 region: CASSGRGTEAFF. The DNA of the CDR3 is TGTGCCAGCAGTGGGAGGGGCACTGAAGCTTTCTTT.

The gene calls are TRBV10-2 and TRBJ1-5, with 7 bases identical to TRBD1. The CDR3 length is 14 residues. Trimming took 5 bases from V and 2 from J; bases not matched to a gene: 3. Germline V CDR1 and CDR2: WSHSY, SAAADI. This CDR3 is CASSNDRGNQPQHF. In DNA, the CDR3 is TGCGCCAGCAGTAACGACAGGGGCAATCAGCCCCAGCATTTT.

The chain recombines TRBV19 with TRBJ2-1; D is unclear. Trimming removed 1 base from V and 2 bases from J, with 3 bases in between. Per the germline V gene, CDR1 is LNHDA and CDR2 is SQIVND (reference sequence). The CDR3 is made up of 13 amino acids. The CDR3 reads CASSIGTYNEQFF. The CDR3 DNA follows: TGTGCCAGTAGTATAGGGACCTACAATGAGCAGTTCTTC.

The V and J genes are TRBV3-1 (or the pseudogene TRBV3-2) and TRBJ1-5, with D perhaps TRBD1 (5 bases). The CDR3 is 15 amino acids. Germline values: CDR1 LGHDT, CDR2 YNNKEL (reference sequence). The germline V and J ends were trimmed by 1 base and 5 bases, with 12 bases remaining between them. The DNA for the CDR3 is TGTGCCAGCAGCCAAGGGGGGATTATCCATCAGCCCCAGCATTTT. Its protein product is CASSQGGIIHQPQHF.

The V call is TRBV3-1 (or the pseudogene TRBV3-2), the J call TRBJ1-4; the D is unclear. Germline V gives CDR1 LGHDT, CDR2 YNNKEL (reference sequence). The CDR3 is 12 residues long. Deletions cut 3 bases from V and 12 bases from J, with 11 bases between. The CDR3 loop is CASSQSIGQLFF. CDR3 nucleotides: TGTGCCAGCAGCCAGTCGATAGGGCAACTGTTTTTT.

This chain uses TRBV29-1 with TRBJ1-2, with D perhaps TRBD1 (5 bases). The CDR3 consists of 15 residues. CDR1 is SQVTM, CDR2 ANQGSEA, per germline. The V end lost 3 bases, the J end lost 5 bases, and 19 bases lay between the germline ends. The CDR3 DNA sequence: TGCAGCGTTGATGATAAATCCGGGACGCAATATGGCTACACCTTC. Its translation is CSVDDKSGTQYGYTF.